The 27 T cell receptor beta chains below all came from one sample that was sequenced in a study of T cells in localized non-small cell lung cancer. Profiled with immunoSEQ multiplex PCR; TCRdb holds only in-frame clones, not every one. Of around 2,500 clones listed, just over 20% are singletons. Sequencing was performed on lung tumor tissue, taken before any cancer treatment. The receptors come from a male donor aged 60 or over with stage II lung adenocarcinoma.

This clone was detected only a few times. The chain links TRBV6-8 to TRBJ1-2; TRBD1 agrees at 7 bases. The CDR3 spans 14 residues. CDR1 and CDR2 from the germline V gene are MNHGY and SAAAGT. Trimming at V came to 6 bases and at J to 8 bases, leaving 12 bases not matched to a gene. CDR3 loop: CASSQGGGRMGYTF. The CDR3 nucleotides are TGTGCCAGCAGCCAAGGGGGCGGCCGCATGGGCTACACCTTC.

This chain links TRBV15 with TRBJ1-1, with TRBD1 identical over 10 bases. The CDR3 loop spans 14 amino acids. Trimming took 5 bases from V and 6 from J; bases not matched to a gene: 6. Germline values: CDR1 LNHNV, CDR2 YYDKDF (reference sequence). CDR3 sequence reads: CATSFRDRGSEAFF. CDR3 sequence (DNA): TGTGCCACCAGCTTCCGGGACAGGGGTTCTGAAGCTTTCTTT.

This clone has a handful of counts. The chain has TRBV9 and TRBJ2-5; no clear D. The CDR3 spans 15 residues. The V gene lost 9 bases and the J gene lost 4 bases, with 22 bases spanning the gap. Germline loops: CDR1 SGDLS, CDR2 YYNGEE. CDR3 sequence reads: CATGGSYSPSETQYF. DNA for the CDR3: TGTGCCACCGGTGGAAGCTACTCACCTTCAGAGACCCAGTACTTC.

The rearrangement links TRBV5-1 to TRBJ1-2; 10 nucleotides agree with TRBD1. Germline V lookup: CDR1 SGHRS, CDR2 YFSETQ. V dropped 6 bases and J dropped 5; count of bases not matched to a gene: 13. The CDR3 is 16 residues long. The CDR3 coding sequence is TGCGCCAGCACCTATACGGGACAGGGGATTCGATATGGCTACACCTTC. Its translation is CASTYTGQGIRYGYTF.

This clone turned up a few times. The chain joins TRBV6-8 to TRBJ2-2; 9 bases align to TRBD2. Germline CDR1 and CDR2: MNHGY and SAAAGT. With V trimmed by 5 bases and J by 4 bases, 2 bases remained unmatched. The CDR3 runs to 14 residues. The CDR3 protein is CASSASGTTGELFF. Here the CDR3 DNA reads TGTGCCAGCAGTGCTAGCGGGACCACCGGGGAGCTGTTTTTT.

This clone has a handful of counts. The chain is built from TRBV11-3 and TRBJ2-5; 14 positions agree with TRBD2. The J segment lost 5 bases and the V segment lost 5 bases, leaving 4 bases of the junction unmatched. This CDR3 contains 15 residues. Germline-derived CDR1 and CDR2 are SGHNT and YENEEA. CDR3 in amino acids: CASSPRTSGGETQYF. The CDR3 coding sequence is TGTGCCAGCAGCCCTCGGACTAGCGGGGGGGAGACCCAGTACTTC.

This clone was recorded a few times. Sequence at one end of the junction differs from germline and may be a read error. The chain couples TRBV6-8 to TRBJ2-7; D might be TRBD1 (5 bases). Germline V gene lookup returns CDR1 MNHGY and CDR2 SAAAGT. The CDR3 runs 15 residues. The CDR3 protein is CAISRSGSQAYEQYF. In DNA form, the CDR3 reads TGTGCCATCAGTCGGTCAGGCTCACAGGCCTACGAGCAGTACTTC.

The J gene is TRBJ2-1, the V gene TRBV15; 7 bases fit TRBD1. Germline CDR1 is LNHNV and CDR2 is YYDKDF (reference sequence). Losses at the gene ends were 3 bases for V and 7 bases for J; bases not matched to a gene: 15. The CDR3 runs 17 residues. The CDR3 protein is CATSSLQGPLHRNEQFF. DNA of the CDR3: TGTGCCACCAGCAGTTTACAGGGGCCCCTCCATCGGAATGAGCAGTTCTTC.

There are a few counts of this clone. This chain joins TRBV19 and TRBJ1-4; D not resolved. Germline values: CDR1 LNHDA, CDR2 SQIVND (reference sequence). CDR3 length equals 14 residues. The V end was cut by 3 bases, the J end by 8 bases, with 13 bases between. Written as DNA, the CDR3 is TGTGCCAGTAGTATCCGGGTCCTCGGAGAAAAACTGTTTTTT. This sequence encodes CASSIRVLGEKLFF. Supplemented by reference TRBV19 and TRBJ1-4, the full variable domain reads DGGITQSPKYLFRKEGQNVTLSCEQNLNHDAMYWYRQDPGQGLRLIYYSQIVNDFQKGDIAEGYSVSREKKESFPLTVTSAQKNPTAFYLCASSIRVLGEKLFFGSGTQLSVL.

The J gene is TRBJ1-6, the V gene TRBV19, with D possibly being TRBD1 (5 bases). V was pared by 3 bases and J by 8 bases, with 8 bases between. CDR3 length: 13 amino acids. Germline V lookup: CDR1 LNHDA, CDR2 SQIVND (reference sequence). Here the CDR3 reads CASSIRAHSPLHF. CDR3 bases: TGTGCCAGTAGTATCAGGGCGCATTCACCCCTCCACTTT.

By its share, this clone is medium-sized. This chain joins TRBV11-3 and TRBJ2-7; 9 nucleotides line up with TRBD1. J gave up 2 bases and V 3 bases, and 5 bases lay outside the gene matches. This CDR3 is 15 amino acids long. The V gene's germline CDR1 is SGHNT and CDR2 YENEEA. The CDR3 bases are TGTGCCAGCAGCTTCGGGACAGGGACAGCCTACGAGCAGTACTTC. It is translated as CASSFGTGTAYEQYF. Full variable domain (missing parts from reference TRBV11-3 and TRBJ2-7): EAGVVQSPRYKIIEKKQPVAFWCNPISGHNTLYWYLQNLGQGPELLIRYENEEAVDDSQLPKDRFSAERLKGVDSTLKIQPAELGDSAVYLCASSFGTGTAYEQYFGPGTRLTVT.

In this sample, this clone turned up a few times. The rearrangement links TRBV15 to TRBJ2-1; D tentatively reads TRBD1 or TRBD2 (5 bases each). The CDR3 totals 16 residues. The germline CDR1 and CDR2 sequences are LNHNV and YYDKDF (reference sequence). Trimming removed 0 bases from V and 5 bases from J, with 14 bases in between. CDR3 protein: CATSRDAIGAHNEQFF. CDR3 bases: TGTGCCACCAGCAGAGATGCCATCGGGGCCCACAATGAGCAGTTCTTC.

This rearrangement joins TRBV5-1 to TRBJ1-1; a weak D match, TRBD1 (5 bases). CDR1 is SGHRS and CDR2 is YFSETQ in the germline V gene. Trimming pared 0 bases from V and 6 bases from J, leaving 21 bases between. The CDR3 consists of 17 residues. CDR3 protein: CASSLGTVAGLGAEAFF. The CDR3 DNA follows: TGCGCCAGCAGCTTGGGCACCGTGGCAGGGCTGGGGGCTGAAGCTTTCTTT.

In its sample, this clone is medium-sized. The CDR3 region is CASSVDGRVLAGYTF. DNA of the CDR3: TGTGCCAGCAGCGTAGATGGAAGGGTTTTGGCCGGCTACACCTTC. The chain joins TRBV9 to TRBJ1-2; D uncertain. CDR1 is SGDLS and CDR2 is YYNGEE in the germline V gene. Trimming cost V 0 bases and J 8 bases, with 17 bases left between them. There are 15 residues in the CDR3.

This clone was detected only a few times. The CDR3 region has the DNA TGTGCCAGTAGTATAGGTCTGGGGAGCGGATTCTTT. Translating gives CASSIGLGSGFF. This chain joins TRBV19 and TRBJ1-1; D call uncertain. This CDR3 is 12 amino acids long. The germline gives CDR1 LNHDA, CDR2 SQIVND (reference sequence). Trimming stripped 1 base from V and 14 bases from J, with 14 bases between.

In its sample, this clone is medium-sized. The chain links TRBV6-8 to TRBJ1-1, with D possibly TRBD1 on 6 matching bases. The V gene lost 2 bases and the J gene lost 4 bases, with 11 bases spanning the gap. Germline CDR1 and CDR2: MNHGY and SAAAGT. This CDR3 contains 14 residues. CDR3 in DNA: TGTGCCAGCAGTTACGTTACAGGGAGCACTGAAGCTTTCTTT. Amino acids: CASSYVTGSTEAFF.

The CDR3 region is CASSLDGQPRGIGGYTF. CDR3 DNA: TGCGCCAGCAGCTTGGACGGGCAGCCACGAGGGATAGGTGGCTACACCTTC. This rearrangement joins TRBV5-1 to TRBJ1-2; D is unclear. V was cut by 0 bases and J by 7 bases, with 22 bases left in between. The CDR3 consists of 17 residues. Germline V lookup: CDR1 SGHRS, CDR2 YFSETQ.

This chain connects TRBV11-3 to TRBJ2-3; D gene ambiguous. The ends were cut back, 1 base at V and 0 bases at J, with 8 bases in the middle. The CDR3 is made up of 15 amino acids. Germline CDR1 and CDR2: SGHNT and YENEEA. The CDR3 spells CASSLGAGSTDTQYF. The CDR3 bases are TGTGCCAGCAGCTTAGGGGCAGGTAGCACAGATACGCAGTATTTT.

This clone appeared a few times. The chain recombines TRBV14 with TRBJ1-1; D might be TRBD1 (5 bases). Trimming left V 4 bases short and J 6 bases short, with 12 bases between. Germline CDR1 is SGHDN and CDR2 is FVKESK. The length of the CDR3 is 13 residues. CDR3 nucleotides: TGTGCCAGCAGCCCGACAGAAATGGCTGAAGCTTTCTTT. This sequence encodes CASSPTEMAEAFF.

The chain recombines TRBV6-8 with TRBJ1-1, with D possibly TRBD1 on 6 matching bases. V shed 2 bases and J shed 1 base, with 8 bases lying between them. In germline, CDR1 is MNHGY, CDR2 SAAAGT. This CDR3 is 14 amino acids long. The CDR3 sequence is CASSYRGPNTEAFF. In nucleotides, the CDR3 is TGTGCCAGCAGTTACCGGGGGCCGAACACTGAAGCTTTCTTT.

This clone has only a few counts. V usage is TRBV9 and J usage is TRBJ2-1; D may be TRBD1 (6 bases). The CDR3 totals 15 residues. Germline CDR1 is SGDLS and CDR2 is YYNGEE. Between the trimmed V and J ends, which lost 4 bases and 5 bases, there was a span of 16 bases. As DNA, the CDR3 is TGTGCCAGCAGCCCCGGGACACTGGGGCACAATGAGCAGTTCTTC. It yields the protein CASSPGTLGHNEQFF.

This clone has just a few counts. J is TRBJ1-2 and V is TRBV6-8; D is perhaps TRBD1 (5 bases). The CDR3 sequence is 12 residues long. The V gene lost 7 bases and the J gene lost 2 bases, with 8 bases spanning the gap. Germline V gene lookup returns CDR1 MNHGY and CDR2 SAAAGT. CDR3 sequence (DNA): TGTGCCAGCAAGGGGCAGAACTATGGCTACACCTTC. This translates into CASKGQNYGYTF.

This chain joins TRBV6-8 and TRBJ1-6, with D unresolved. The CDR3 has 15 amino acids. Trimming pared 4 bases from V and 9 bases from J, leaving 16 bases between. CDR1 MNHGY and CDR2 SAAAGT come from the germline V gene. This chain's CDR3 is CASSWSPGESSPLHF. CDR3 bases: TGTGCCAGCAGTTGGTCACCGGGAGAAAGTTCACCCCTCCACTTT.

This clone was recorded a few times. This CDR3 is CASSAYRDRGSSEQYF. In DNA form, the CDR3 reads TGTGCCAGCAGCGCTTACCGGGACAGGGGATCTAGCGAGCAGTACTTC. The chain is built from TRBV11-3 and TRBJ2-7, with 10 bases identical to TRBD1. Trimming cost V 5 bases and J 6 bases; bases outside gene matches: 13. The CDR3 sequence is 16 residues long. Germline lookup yields CDR1 SGHNT and CDR2 YENEEA.

The table lists this clone with a count of one. This chain links TRBV19 with TRBJ1-2; perhaps TRBD1 as D (6 bases). Germline values: CDR1 LNHDA, CDR2 SQIVND (reference sequence). The CDR3 sequence is 12 residues long. Trimming took off 7 bases at V and 6 bases at J, with 12 bases between the two ends. CDR3 nucleotide sequence: TGTGCCAGTAAACAGGGCGTCGATGGCTACACCTTC. Translating gives CASKQGVDGYTF.

The chain couples TRBV5-1 to TRBJ1-2, with TRBD1 identical over 7 bases. This CDR3 region has 14 residues. The germline CDR1 and CDR2 sequences are SGHRS and YFSETQ. V lost 0 bases and J lost 7; bases outside the gene matches: 6. The CDR3 reads CASSLEEGGVGYTF. In nucleotides, the CDR3 is TGCGCCAGCAGCTTGGAAGAAGGGGGCGTTGGCTACACCTTC.

In DNA form, the CDR3 reads TGCGCCAGCAAGGGACAGGGAAATGAAAAACTGTTTTTT. Protein sequence: CASKGQGNEKLFF. The gene calls are TRBV10-2 and TRBJ1-4; 9 bases are a match to TRBD1. CDR1 is WSHSY, CDR2 SAAADI, per germline. V gave up 7 bases and J gave up 5 bases; unmatched junction bases: 2. This CDR3 has 13 residues.